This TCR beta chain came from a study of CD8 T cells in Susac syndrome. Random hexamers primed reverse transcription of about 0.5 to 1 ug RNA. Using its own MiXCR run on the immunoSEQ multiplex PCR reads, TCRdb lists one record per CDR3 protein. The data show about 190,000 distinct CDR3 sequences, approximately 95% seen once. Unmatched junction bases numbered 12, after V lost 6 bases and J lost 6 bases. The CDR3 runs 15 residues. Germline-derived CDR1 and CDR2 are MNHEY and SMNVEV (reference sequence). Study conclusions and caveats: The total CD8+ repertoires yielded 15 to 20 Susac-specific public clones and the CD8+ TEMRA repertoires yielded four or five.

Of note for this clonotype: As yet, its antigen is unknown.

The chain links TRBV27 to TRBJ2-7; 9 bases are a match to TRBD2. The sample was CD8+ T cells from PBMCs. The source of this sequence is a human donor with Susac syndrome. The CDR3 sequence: CASRTHGGGATEQYF. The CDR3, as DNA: TGTGCCAGCAGGACCCACGGCGGGGGGGCTACCGAGCAGTACTTC.